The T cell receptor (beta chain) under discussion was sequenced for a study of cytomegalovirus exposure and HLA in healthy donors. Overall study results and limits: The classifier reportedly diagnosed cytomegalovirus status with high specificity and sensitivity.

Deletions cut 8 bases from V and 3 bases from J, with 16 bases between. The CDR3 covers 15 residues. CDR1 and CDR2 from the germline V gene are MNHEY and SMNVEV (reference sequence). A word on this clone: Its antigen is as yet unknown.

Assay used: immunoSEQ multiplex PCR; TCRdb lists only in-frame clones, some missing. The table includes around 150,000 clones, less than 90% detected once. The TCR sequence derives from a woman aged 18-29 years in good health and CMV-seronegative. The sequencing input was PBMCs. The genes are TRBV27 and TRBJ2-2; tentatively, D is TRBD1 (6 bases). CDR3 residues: CASASWDTDTGELFF. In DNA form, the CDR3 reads TGTGCCAGCGCGTCGTGGGACACGGACACCGGGGAGCTGTTTTTT.